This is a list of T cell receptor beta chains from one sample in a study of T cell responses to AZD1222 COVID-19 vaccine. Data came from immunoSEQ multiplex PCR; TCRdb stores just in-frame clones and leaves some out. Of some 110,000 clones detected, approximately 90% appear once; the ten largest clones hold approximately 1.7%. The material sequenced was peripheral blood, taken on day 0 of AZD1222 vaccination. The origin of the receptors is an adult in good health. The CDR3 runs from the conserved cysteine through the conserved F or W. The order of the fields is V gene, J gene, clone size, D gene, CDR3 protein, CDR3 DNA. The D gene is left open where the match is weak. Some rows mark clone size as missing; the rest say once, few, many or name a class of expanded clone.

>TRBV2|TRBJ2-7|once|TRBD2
CASISEVLAGGSEQYF
TGTGCCAGCATCTCTGAGGTGTTAGCGGGGGGGTCCGAGCAGTACTTC
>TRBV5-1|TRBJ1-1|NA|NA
CASSLDHNTEAFF
TGCGCCAGCAGCTTGGATCACAACACTGAAGCTTTCTTT
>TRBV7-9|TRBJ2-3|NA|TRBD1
CASSRTGDTDTQYF
TGTGCCAGCAGCCGGACAGGGGACACAGATACGCAGTATTTT
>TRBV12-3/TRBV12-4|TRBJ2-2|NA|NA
CASRHRWTGELFF
TGTGCCAGCAGGCATCGTTGGACCGGGGAGCTGTTTTTT
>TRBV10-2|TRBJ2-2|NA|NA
CASSLMDNTGELFF
TGCGCCAGCAGCCTTATGGATAACACCGGGGAGCTGTTTTTT
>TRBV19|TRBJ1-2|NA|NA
CASDRGNYGYTF
TGTGCCAGTGACCGGGGAAACTATGGCTACACCTTC
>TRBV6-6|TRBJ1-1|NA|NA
CASSYSGGPPNTEAFF
TGTGCCAGCAGTTACTCCGGGGGGCCCCCGAACACTGAAGCTTTCTTT
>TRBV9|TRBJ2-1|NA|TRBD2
CASSVGTSGNEQFF
TGTGCCAGCAGCGTTGGGACTAGCGGCAATGAGCAGTTCTTC
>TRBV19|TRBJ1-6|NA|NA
CASKETLQDGSPLHF
TGTGCCAGCAAGGAGACCCTACAGGATGGTTCACCCCTCCACTTT
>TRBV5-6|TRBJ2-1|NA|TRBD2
CASSSTSGANEQFF
TGTGCCAGCAGCTCGACTAGCGGGGCCAATGAGCAGTTCTTC
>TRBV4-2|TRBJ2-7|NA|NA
CASSPKWGSYEQYF
TGTGCCAGCAGTCCTAAATGGGGGAGCTACGAGCAGTACTTC
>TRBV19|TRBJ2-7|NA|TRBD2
CASSTALAGIYEQYF
TGTGCCAGTAGTACCGCCCTAGCGGGGATCTACGAGCAGTACTTC
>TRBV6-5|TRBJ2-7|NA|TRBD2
CASRGTSGGYEQYF
TGTGCCAGCAGGGGGACTAGCGGGGGCTACGAGCAGTACTTC
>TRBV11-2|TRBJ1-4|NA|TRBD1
CASSHGQGEEKLFF
TGTGCCAGCAGCCACGGACAGGGTGAGGAAAAACTGTTTTTT
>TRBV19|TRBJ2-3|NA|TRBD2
CASSALAGDADTQYF
TGTGCCAGTAGTGCCCTAGCGGGAGACGCGGATACGCAGTATTTT
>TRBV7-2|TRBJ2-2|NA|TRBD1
CASSFQGARTGELFF
TGTGCCAGCAGCTTCCAGGGGGCGCGAACCGGGGAGCTGTTTTTT
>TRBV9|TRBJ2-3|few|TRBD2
CASSVLAGGTDTQYF
TGTGCCAGCAGCGTTTTAGCGGGTGGGACAGATACGCAGTATTTT
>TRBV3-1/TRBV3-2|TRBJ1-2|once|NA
CASSRGTLNYGYTF
TGTGCCAGCAGCCGAGGGACACTTAACTATGGCTACACCTTC
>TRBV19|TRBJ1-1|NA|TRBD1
CASSADRVNGAFF
TGTGCCAGTAGTGCCGACAGGGTAAACGGAGCTTTCTTT
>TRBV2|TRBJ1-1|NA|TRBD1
CASSETGYTEAFF
TGTGCCAGCAGCGAGACAGGGTACACTGAAGCTTTCTTT
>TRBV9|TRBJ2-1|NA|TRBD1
CASSVRQGTYNEQFF
TGTGCCAGCAGCGTGCGACAGGGGACCTACAATGAGCAGTTCTTC
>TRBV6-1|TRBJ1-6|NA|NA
CASSEVTVPNSPLHF
TGTGCCAGCAGTGAAGTGACAGTACCTAATTCACCCCTCCACTTT
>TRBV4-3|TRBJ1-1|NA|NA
CASSHLTSVGTEAFF
TGCGCCAGCAGCCATCTAACGTCGGTGGGCACTGAAGCTTTCTTT
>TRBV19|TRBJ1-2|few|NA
CASSIIAGSHRGNYGYTF
TGTGCCAGTAGTATAATCGCCGGGTCTCATAGGGGAAACTATGGCTACACCTTC
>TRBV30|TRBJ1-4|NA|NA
CAWSDWGGTNEKLFF
TGTGCCTGGAGTGACTGGGGGGGAACTAATGAAAAACTGTTTTTT
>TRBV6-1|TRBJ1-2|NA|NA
CASSEALGGTPNYGYTF
TGTGCCAGCAGTGAAGCGCTGGGGGGGACTCCTAACTATGGCTACACCTTC
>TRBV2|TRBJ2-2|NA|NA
CASTGGRTGELFF
TGTGCCAGCACAGGGGGGCGGACCGGGGAGCTGTTTTTT
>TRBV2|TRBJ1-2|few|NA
CASSVRGTRGYTF
TGTGCCAGCAGTGTGCGGGGCACTAGGGGCTACACCTTC
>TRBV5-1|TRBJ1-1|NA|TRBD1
CASSFRTGGLNTEAFF
TGCGCCAGCAGCTTTAGAACAGGGGGGCTGAACACTGAAGCTTTCTTT
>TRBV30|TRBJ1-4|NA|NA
CAWSVQATNEKLFF
TGTGCCTGGAGTGTGCAGGCAACTAATGAAAAACTGTTTTTT
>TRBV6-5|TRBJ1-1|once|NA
CASSTQGIGTEAFF
TGTGCCAGCAGTACCCAGGGGATAGGGACTGAAGCTTTCTTT
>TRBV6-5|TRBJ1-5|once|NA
CASRSPGVHQPQHF
TGTGCCAGCAGATCGCCAGGGGTTCATCAGCCCCAGCATTTT
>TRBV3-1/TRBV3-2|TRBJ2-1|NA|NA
CASSPRADSLSSYNEQFF
TGTGCCAGCAGCCCAAGAGCGGACAGTTTGAGCTCCTACAATGAGCAGTTCTTC
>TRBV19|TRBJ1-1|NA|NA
CASSIGAAGKNTEAFF
TGTGCCAGTAGTATAGGGGCGGCAGGGAAGAACACTGAAGCTTTCTTT
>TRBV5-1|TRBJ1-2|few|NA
CASRLAPGASYTF
TGCGCCAGCAGGCTTGCGCCAGGGGCAAGCTACACCTTC
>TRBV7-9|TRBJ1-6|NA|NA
CASRPAGAGNSPLHF
TGTGCCAGCAGGCCAGCAGGGGCAGGGAATTCACCCCTCCACTTT
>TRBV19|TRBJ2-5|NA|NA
CASSIDQGQQTQYF
TGTGCCAGTAGTATAGATCAAGGACAGCAGACCCAGTACTTC
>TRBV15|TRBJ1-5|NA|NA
CATSRDPEYSNQPQHF
TGTGCCACCAGCAGAGATCCCGAGTATAGCAATCAGCCCCAGCATTTT
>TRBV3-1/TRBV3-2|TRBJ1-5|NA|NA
CASSQDFSGGSNQPQHF
TGTGCCAGCAGCCAAGATTTCTCCGGGGGTAGCAATCAGCCCCAGCATTTT
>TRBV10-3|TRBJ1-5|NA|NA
CAISRLAANSNQPQHF
TGTGCCATCAGCCGTCTTGCGGCAAATAGCAATCAGCCCCAGCATTTT
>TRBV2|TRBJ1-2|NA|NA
CASSESLTLNYGYTF
TGTGCCAGCAGTGAAAGCCTCACTCTGAACTATGGCTACACCTTC